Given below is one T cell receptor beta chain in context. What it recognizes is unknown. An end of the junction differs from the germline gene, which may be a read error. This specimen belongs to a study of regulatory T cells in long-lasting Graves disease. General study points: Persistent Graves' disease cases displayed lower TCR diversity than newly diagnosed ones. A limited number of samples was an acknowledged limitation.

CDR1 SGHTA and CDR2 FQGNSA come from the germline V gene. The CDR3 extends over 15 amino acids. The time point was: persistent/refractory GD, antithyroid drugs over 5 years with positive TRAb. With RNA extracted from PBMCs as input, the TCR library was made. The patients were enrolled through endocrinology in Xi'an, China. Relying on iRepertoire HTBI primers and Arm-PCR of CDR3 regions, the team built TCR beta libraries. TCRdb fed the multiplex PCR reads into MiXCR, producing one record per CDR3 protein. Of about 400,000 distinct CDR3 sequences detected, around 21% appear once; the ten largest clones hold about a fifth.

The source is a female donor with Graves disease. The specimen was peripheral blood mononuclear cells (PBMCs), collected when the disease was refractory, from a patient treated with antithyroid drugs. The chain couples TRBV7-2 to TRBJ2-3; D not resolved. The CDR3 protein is CASSQDAAMGDTQYF. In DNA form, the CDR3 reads TGCGCCAGCAGCCAAGATGCAGCCATGGGAGATACGCAGTATTTT. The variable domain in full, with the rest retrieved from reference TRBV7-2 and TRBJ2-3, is GAGVSQSPSNKVTEKGKDVELRCDPISGHTALYWYRQSLGQGLEFLIYFQGNSAPDKSGLPSDRFSAERTGGSVSTLTIQRTQQEDSAVYLCASSQDAAMGDTQYFGPGTRLTVL.